By frequency in the sample, the clone carrying this TCR beta chain is hyperexpanded. This CDR3 is 12 amino acids long. The ends lost 7 bases at V and 5 bases at J; junction bases unmatched: 2. Per germline, CDR1 MDHEN and CDR2 SYDVKM. Four subsets defined by PD-1 and/or TIGIT were sorted from live CD3+CD8+TCRalphabeta+ cells. The entry originates in a study of circulating CD8 cells and anti-PD-1 response in melanoma. Using about 15 ng of total RNA, TCR libraries were made with the QIAseq Immune Repertoire TCR panel. MiXCR was run by TCRdb on the reads, yielding one entry per CDR3 protein. The sample has hundreds of distinct CDR3 sequences, approximately 7.1% seen once.

J is TRBJ2-5 and V is TRBV28; 9 nucleotides line up with TRBD2. The sequence came from a human donor with melanoma. The specimen comprised CD8+ T cells from PBMCs, sampled at baseline or after one month of anti-PD-1 therapy (not recorded which). CDR3 DNA sequence: TGTGCCAGCACCAGCGGGAGGGAGACCCAGTACTTC. It translates to CASTSGRETQYF.